These T cell receptor beta chains were read from a single sample in a study of lymphopenia after photon versus proton radiotherapy. TCRdb keeps only in-frame clones here, not all; method: immunoSEQ multiplex PCR. The sample records 25,000 to 30,000 clones, 65% to 85% being singletons. Sequencing used peripheral blood, obtained from a patient treated with photon-based radiotherapy. These TCRs come from a man aged 45 to 65 with gastric cancer. CDR3s include the opening cysteine and the closing phenylalanine or tryptophan. The D gene is left open where the match is weak. A clone size is listed for some rows: how often the clone was seen (once, few, many), or a class if it is expanded.

>TRBD2|.|TRBV10-1|TRBJ2-3
TGCGCCAGCAGTGATCCTCGGCTAGCGGGGGGTATACCAACAGATACGCAGTATTTT
CASSDPRLAGGIPTDTQYF
>TRBD1|.|TRBV5-6|TRBJ1-3
TGTGCCAGCAGCACCCGACAGGGTACTGGAAACACCATATATTTT
CASSTRQGTGNTIYF
>TRBD2|few|TRBV5-4|TRBJ2-3
TGTGCCAGCAGCTTGGGGACTAGCGGTTTTCGGGATACGCAGTATTTT
CASSLGTSGFRDTQYF
>.|.|TRBV28|TRBJ1-1
TGTGCCAGCAGTTTATCTGGCAGGGGAAACACTGAAGCTTTCTTT
CASSLSGRGNTEAFF
>.|once|TRBV7-9|TRBJ2-1
TGTGCCAGCAGCAAAGGCAGTGAGCAGTTCTTC
CASSKGSEQFF
>.|.|TRBV6-1|TRBJ1-2
TGTGCCAGCGCCCTCGGACAGAACTATGGCTACACCTTC
CASALGQNYGYTF
>.|.|TRBV10-1|TRBJ2-5
TGCGCCAGCAGTGAGGGGGAGACCCAGTACTTC
CASSEGETQYF
>.|.|TRBV2|TRBJ2-2
TGTGCCAGTGCCGGGACTCCGGTCGGGGAGCTGTTTTTT
CASAGTPVGELFF
>TRBD1|.|TRBV7-3|TRBJ2-3
TGTGCCAGCAGCTCCAGGGGGCGCGGGTTTGCAGATACGCAGTATTTT
CASSSRGRGFADTQYF
>TRBD1|once|TRBV6-4|TRBJ1-1
TGTGCCAGCGGTGACAGGGCGAACACTGAAGCTTTCTTT
CASGDRANTEAFF
>TRBD1|.|TRBV5-8|TRBJ2-3
TGTGCCAGCAAGGACAGGGCCCGAGATACGCAGTATTTT
CASKDRARDTQYF
>.|.|TRBV9|TRBJ2-3
TGTGCCAGCAGCGTAGGAGGGGGGGCAACAGATACGCAGTATTTT
CASSVGGGATDTQYF
>TRBD1|.|TRBV5-1|TRBJ1-1
TGCGCCAGCAGCCCGGCTGGGACAGGGGGAGCGTACACTGAAGCTTTCTTT
CASSPAGTGGAYTEAFF
>.|.|TRBV5-1|TRBJ1-1
TGCGCCAGCAGCTTGGGGCGGACGGGGAACACTGAAGCTTTCTTT
CASSLGRTGNTEAFF
>.|.|TRBV25-1|TRBJ2-3
TGTGCCAGCGAATCAGGGAACTCAGATACGCAGTATTTT
CASESGNSDTQYF
>.|.|TRBV30|TRBJ1-2
TGTGCCTGGAGTGTTAGGCAGGTCTATGGCTACACCTTC
CAWSVRQVYGYTF
>.|few|TRBV4-1|TRBJ1-1
TGCGCCAGCAGCCAAGGAATCGAGCTGGAAGCTTTCTTT
CASSQGIELEAFF
>.|.|TRBV15|TRBJ2-3
TGTGCCACCAGCAGAGATCGGCCAGACACAGATACGCAGTATTTT
CATSRDRPDTDTQYF
>.|.|TRBV10-2|TRBJ1-6
TGCGCCAGTTCGGGGGGAATCAATTCACCCCTCCACTTT
CASSGGINSPLHF
>.|.|TRBV4-2|TRBJ2-3
TGTGCCAGCAGCCAAGAAGGTACCGCCCAGGATACGCAGTATTTT
CASSQEGTAQDTQYF
>.|.|TRBV5-1|TRBJ2-7
TGCGCCAGCAGCTTGCGAACCGAATACGAGCAGTACTTC
CASSLRTEYEQYF
>.|.|TRBV9|TRBJ2-7
TGTGCCAGCAGCCCCATTGGAGCCGGGGTGGTCGAGCAGTACTTC
CASSPIGAGVVEQYF
>.|.|TRBV11-2|TRBJ1-5
TGTGCCAGCAGCGACGACAGATATAGCAATCAGCCCCAGCATTTT
CASSDDRYSNQPQHF
>.|.|TRBV5-6|TRBJ1-6
TGTGCCAGCAGCTTTCGGGATGTTGTGTCACCCCTCCACTTT
CASSFRDVVSPLHF
>.|.|TRBV5-1|TRBJ1-1
TGCGCCAGCAGCTTAGGACATGAAGCTTTCTTT
CASSLGHEAFF
>TRBD2|few|TRBV18|TRBJ2-2
TGTGCCAGCTCACCAATGGGACTAGCCACCGGGGAGCTGTTTTTT
CASSPMGLATGELFF
>TRBD1|.|TRBV9|TRBJ2-4
TGTGCCAGCAACAACCGATCACCAGGGGGTCTCAACATTCAGTACTTC
CASNNRSPGGLNIQYF
>.|.|TRBV30|TRBJ1-5
TGTGCCTGGAGTCGGGGAAACCAGCCCCAGCATTTT
CAWSRGNQPQHF
>TRBD1|.|TRBV15|TRBJ1-5
TGTGCCACCACGGGACAGGGCAATCAGCCCCAGCATTTT
CATTGQGNQPQHF
>.|.|TRBV19|TRBJ2-3
TGTGCCAGTACCATAAAGGGACTGGGGACAGATACGCAGTATTTT
CASTIKGLGTDTQYF
>TRBD1|.|TRBV19|TRBJ1-4
TGTGCCAGTAGCCTACAGGGGGCGGATGAAAAACTGTTTTTT
CASSLQGADEKLFF
>.|few|TRBV7-8|TRBJ2-2
TGTGCCAGCAGCCCACGGGGGGCCACCGGGGAGCTGTTTTTT
CASSPRGATGELFF
>TRBD1|.|TRBV9|TRBJ1-5
TGTGCCAGCAGCGTATCGACAGGGGACAATCAGCCCCAGCATTTT
CASSVSTGDNQPQHF
>.|.|TRBV6-5|TRBJ2-3
TGTGCCAGCAGTTACTCGAAAGTTTCCGATACGCAGTATTTT
CASSYSKVSDTQYF
>.|.|TRBV29-1|TRBJ2-3
TGCAGCGTTGATGGTCACCTCAGCACAGATACGCAGTATTTT
CSVDGHLSTDTQYF
>.|.|TRBV6-5|TRBJ1-5
TGTGCCAGCAGTCCGAGGAGTAGCAATCAGCCCCAGCATTTT
CASSPRSSNQPQHF
>TRBD1|.|TRBV18|TRBJ2-1
TGTGCCAGCTCACCAGCCGCGGGACAGGGAGTAATTGAGCAGTTCTTC
CASSPAAGQGVIEQFF
>.|.|TRBV5-5|TRBJ1-2
TGTGCCAGCAGCTTTTCGACCAGGGAGGCTGGCTACACCTTC
CASSFSTREAGYTF
>TRBD1|.|TRBV19|TRBJ2-4
TGTGCCAGTACCACGACAGGGACCAAAAACATTCAGTACTTC
CASTTTGTKNIQYF
>.|.|TRBV5-1|TRBJ1-2
TGCGCCAGCACACCAGGGGATAATAACTATGGCTACACCTTC
CASTPGDNNYGYTF
>.|.|TRBV18|TRBJ1-2
TGTGCCAGCTCAGACAGGTCACACTCTGGCTACACCTTC
CASSDRSHSGYTF
>.|.|TRBV6-5|TRBJ2-7
TGTGCCAGCAGTCCCGGGACTCCTGTCTTAGAGCAGTACTTC
CASSPGTPVLEQYF
>TRBD2|once|TRBV4-1|TRBJ2-5
TGCGCCAGCAGCCTAAGGACTAGCGGGGAAGAGACCCAGTACTTC
CASSLRTSGEETQYF
>.|.|TRBV5-1|TRBJ2-4
TGCGCCAGCAGCTACTGGGGGGGCCGGTCCTCTAGCATTGACATTCAGTACTTC
CASSYWGGRSSSIDIQYF
>TRBD2|.|TRBV10-3|TRBJ2-2
TGTGCCATCAGTGCGTCTAGCGGGGGAAGCGGGGAGCTGTTTTTT
CAISASSGGSGELFF
>TRBD1|.|TRBV4-1|TRBJ1-2
TGCGCCAGCAGCCAAGACCCGGGACAGGAGAGGATCTATGGCTACACCTTC
CASSQDPGQERIYGYTF
>TRBD1|.|TRBV10-2|TRBJ1-5
TGCGCCGACGGACAGGGGTTTAATCAGCCCCAGCATTTT
CADGQGFNQPQHF
>TRBD2|.|TRBV4-1|TRBJ2-5
TGCGCCAGCAGGGGGCTAGCGGGGGGTATCCAGTACTTC
CASRGLAGGIQYF
>TRBD1|.|TRBV19|TRBJ1-1
TGTGCCAGTAGTCCCTACAGGGGTTTCACTGAAGCTTTCTTT
CASSPYRGFTEAFF
>.|.|TRBV9|TRBJ1-6
TGTGCCAGCAGCGTAGAACCGAGCTCCTATAATTCACCCCTCCACTTT
CASSVEPSSYNSPLHF
>TRBD2|.|TRBV30|TRBJ2-3
TGTGCCTGGAGTGGCGGGGGAGATACGCAGTATTTT
CAWSGGGDTQYF
>.|.|TRBV4-1|TRBJ2-5
TGCGCCAGCAGCCCAGAAGGGGAGGAGACCCAGTACTTC
CASSPEGEETQYF
>.|.|TRBV7-3|TRBJ2-2
TGTGCCAGCAGCTTAAGAAAGACATTCACCGGGGAGCTGTTTTTT
CASSLRKTFTGELFF